Listed below are T cell receptor beta chains from one sample, sequenced in a study of blood T cell repertoires in COVID-19. Repertoires were generated with immunoSEQ multiplex PCR, while TCRdb's copy carries only in-frame clones and drops some. This sample yields about 95,000 clones, of which 75% to 90% are seen a single time; roughly 5.1% belongs to the top ten. Sequencing was done on a sample of peripheral blood. The receptors stem from a man aged 60-69 years with COVID-19, enrolled during active disease. Each CDR3 is given without its conserved first and last residue.

V | CDR3
TRBV13 | ASSLEGRLAGAYNEQF
TRBV5-1 | ASSPTGDQPQH
TRBV7-9 | ASRPGLANTGELF
TRBV10-2 | PRRGPGGGTRKGYNEQF
TRBV7-9 | ASSPDRGRYYEQY
TRBV3-1/TRBV3-2 | ASSRSGAQETQY
TRBV7-2 | ASSLGLAGVYEQY
TRBV9 | ASSASAQGETQY
TRBV19 | ASSITGQGENTQY
TRBV2 | ASREGGDEQY
TRBV29-1 | SVERGRTEAF
TRBV10-3 | AISAGGASSYEQY
TRBV3-1/TRBV3-2 | ASSQDLAGYEQY
TRBV7-6 | AVGRQGYTQY
TRBV6-1 | ASSEMGLAGSYEQY
TRBV5-1 | ASRVGTSGSPSTDTQY
TRBV29-1 | SVRTGDQPQH
TRBV4-2 | ASSVTSANNEQF
TRBV4-3 | ASSRDPQAGEQY
TRBV9 | ASSATSGPHNEQF
TRBV29-1 | SVGDTRKNTGELF
TRBV20-1 | SPSGNEQF
TRBV5-4 | ASSPRLGQRNEQF
TRBV25-1 | ASNQQGFGAF
TRBV11-2 | ASSTESFFYGYT
TRBV18 | ASSHDRGADTQY
TRBV5-1 | ASSLERGGQPQH
TRBV19 | ASSPAGQDNQPQH
TRBV7-9 | ASSLGGGRNSPLH
TRBV10-2 | ASREIWSGSSYNEQF
TRBV19 | ATLDRSNEKLF
TRBV5-1 | ASSLELAEETQY
TRBV5-1 | ASSYRPQGNEQF
TRBV11-2 | ASSLERLTQY
TRBV19 | ASRWAGQGMNQPQH
TRBV30 | AWSGASGATDTQY
TRBV4-2 | ASSQDKARGPF
TRBV5-1 | ASSRGTSGGREQY
TRBV7-9 | ASSPMRGMNTEAF
TRBV28 | ASSRTSAAGELF